This T cell receptor beta chain derives from a study of blood T cell repertoires in COVID-19. This clone was picked up many times. Other nucleotide sequences in the sample specify the same CDR3. In germline, CDR1 is LGHNA, CDR2 YNFKEQ. The V end was cut by 3 bases, the J end by 1 base, with 9 bases between. This CDR3 spans 15 amino acids. Sequencing used immunoSEQ multiplex PCR; TCRdb keeps in-frame clones, though not all of them. The sample contains approximately 140,000 clones, almost 90% of which appear only once. The chain recombines TRBV4-2 with TRBJ2-2, with a possible D match to TRBD2 (5 bases). Sample: peripheral blood. This sequence originates from a human donor in a cohort sampled during active COVID-19. This CDR3 is CASSQDRGNTGELFF. The DNA for the CDR3 is TGTGCCAGCAGCCAGGACCGGGGGAACACCGGGGAGCTGTTTTTT.